These T cell receptor beta chains were read from a single sample in a study of blood T cell repertoires in COVID-19. Using immunoSEQ multiplex PCR, the repertoire was profiled, and TCRdb retains in-frame clones only, with some absent. The table has 75,000 to 100,000 clones, approximately 81% seen once. Sequenced material: peripheral blood. The receptors shown here come from an elderly woman with acute or convalescent COVID-19. Each CDR3 is given without its conserved first and last residue. Some rows have no size entry. The others give once, few or many, or a class for an expanded clone.

v_gene	j_gene	abundance	CDR3aa
TRBV19	TRBJ1-6	-	ASGSDPGQGLNSPLH
TRBV28	TRBJ1-2	-	ASSPPDRGAYGYT
TRBV7-6	TRBJ1-4	-	ASSSNIGTEGKLF
TRBV7-9	TRBJ2-1	-	ASRSPWGGYNEQF
TRBV10-3	TRBJ2-1	-	AISAGTSGAQYNEQF
TRBV6-2/TRBV6-3	TRBJ2-7	-	ASSSLQGVAAGYEQY
TRBV27	TRBJ2-2	-	ASSTGTGDTGELF
TRBV28	TRBJ1-4	-	ASSLRGTAATNEKLF
TRBV19	TRBJ1-3	few	ASSPNQGSGNTIY
TRBV1	TRBJ1-4	few	TNRRQGRNEKLF
TRBV21-1	TRBJ2-1	-	ASSGQEEQF
TRBV29-1	TRBJ2-3	-	SVGLAGGPTDTQY
TRBV7-8	TRBJ2-2	once	ASSPRTGLNTGELF
TRBV24-1	TRBJ2-3	few	ATSDLHGQGWDTQY
TRBV18	TRBJ2-2	-	ASSPPVAGGYTGELF
TRBV5-1	TRBJ2-1	few	ASTSGGYNEQF
TRBV6-2/TRBV6-3	TRBJ2-2	-	ASSYRQSYTGELF
TRBV28	TRBJ1-1	-	ASSLDREAF
TRBV18	TRBJ1-1	few	ASSLGQNTEAF
TRBV19	TRBJ1-2	-	ASSISGLPWHGYT
TRBV7-2	TRBJ1-1	-	ASRRGDRGISTEAF
TRBV28	TRBJ1-5	-	ATETGLNQPQH
TRBV6-6	TRBJ2-7	-	ASRPRDRGGYEQY
TRBV4-2	TRBJ2-1	-	ASSQVTLAVAGEQF
TRBV6-2/TRBV6-3	TRBJ2-1	-	ASSYLAGGSFYNEQF
TRBV3-1/TRBV3-2	TRBJ1-6	once	ASTPGQGGQYGNSPLH
TRBV12-3/TRBV12-4	TRBJ1-2	-	ASIPDRGRGYT
TRBV9	TRBJ1-1	-	ASSVAWGGTEAF
TRBV28	TRBJ2-7	few	ATQEGGGSD
TRBV6-2/TRBV6-3	TRBJ1-1	-	ASSERTEAF
TRBV11-2	TRBJ2-5	many	ASSFWGQETQY
TRBV11-2	TRBJ2-7	-	ASSPSAYEQY
TRBV28	TRBJ1-1	few	ASSGGTHNTEAF
TRBV7-9	TRBJ1-3	-	ARGGAGNTIY
TRBV28	TRBJ1-5	-	ASSSRDRGHQPQH
TRBV27	TRBJ1-1	once	ASSLQGSRNTEAF
TRBV9	TRBJ2-6	-	ASSRTSSGANVLT
TRBV4-1	TRBJ1-1	-	ASSHRDRDNTEAF
TRBV9	TRBJ2-3	-	ASSEGLAGMDTQY
TRBV5-1	TRBJ1-4	-	ASSARTDNEKLF
TRBV6-1	TRBJ2-1	-	ASSEQAGGAFSEQF